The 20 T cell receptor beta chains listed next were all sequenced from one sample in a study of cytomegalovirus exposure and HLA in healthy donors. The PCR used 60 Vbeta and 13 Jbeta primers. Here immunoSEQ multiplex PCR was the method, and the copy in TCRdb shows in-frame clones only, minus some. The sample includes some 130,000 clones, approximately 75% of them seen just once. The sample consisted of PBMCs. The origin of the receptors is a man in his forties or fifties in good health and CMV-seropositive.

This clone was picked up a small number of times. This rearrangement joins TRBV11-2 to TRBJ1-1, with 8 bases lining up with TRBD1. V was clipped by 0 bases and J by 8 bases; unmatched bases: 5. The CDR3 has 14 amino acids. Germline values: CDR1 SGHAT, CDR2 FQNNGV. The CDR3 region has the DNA TGTGCCAGCAGCTTAGACTCAGGGGGCCGGGAAGCTTTCTTT. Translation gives CASSLDSGGREAFF.

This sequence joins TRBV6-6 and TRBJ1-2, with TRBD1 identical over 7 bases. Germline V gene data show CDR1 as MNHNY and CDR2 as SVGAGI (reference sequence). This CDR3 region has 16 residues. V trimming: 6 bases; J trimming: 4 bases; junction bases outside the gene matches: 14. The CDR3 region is CASSHLGQGGFYGYTF. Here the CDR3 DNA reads TGTGCCAGCAGCCACCTCGGTCAAGGGGGCTTCTATGGCTACACCTTC.

The CDR3 here is CASSPQGQEGYTF. CDR3 in DNA: TGTGCCAGCTCACCACAGGGGCAGGAAGGCTACACCTTC. The chain combines TRBV18 with TRBJ1-2; perhaps TRBD1 as D (5 bases). CDR3 length: 13 amino acids. Germline CDR1 reads KGHSH; CDR2 reads LQKENI. V was clipped by 1 base and J by 8 bases, with 11 bases between them.

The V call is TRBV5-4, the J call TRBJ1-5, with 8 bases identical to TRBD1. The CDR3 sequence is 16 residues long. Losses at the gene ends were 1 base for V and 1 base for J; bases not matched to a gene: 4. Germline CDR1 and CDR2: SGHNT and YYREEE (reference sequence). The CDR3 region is CASSLWTGLSNQPQHF. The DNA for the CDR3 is TGTGCCAGCAGCTTGTGGACAGGGCTGAGCAATCAGCCCCAGCATTTT.

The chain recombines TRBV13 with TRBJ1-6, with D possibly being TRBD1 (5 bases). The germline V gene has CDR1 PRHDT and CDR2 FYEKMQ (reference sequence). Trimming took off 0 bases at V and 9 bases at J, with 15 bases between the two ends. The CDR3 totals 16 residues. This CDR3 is CASSLGLGGRLSPLHF. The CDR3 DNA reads TGTGCCAGCAGCTTAGGCCTCGGGGGAAGGCTTTCACCCCTCCACTTT.

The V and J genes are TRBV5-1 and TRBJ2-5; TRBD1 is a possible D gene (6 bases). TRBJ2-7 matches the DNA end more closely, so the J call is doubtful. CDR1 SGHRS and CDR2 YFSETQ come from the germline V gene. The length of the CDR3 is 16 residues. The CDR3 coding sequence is TGCGCCAGCAGCTGGAGTCCGGGACAACCTTACTACGAGCAGTACTTC. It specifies CASSWSPGQPYYEQYF.

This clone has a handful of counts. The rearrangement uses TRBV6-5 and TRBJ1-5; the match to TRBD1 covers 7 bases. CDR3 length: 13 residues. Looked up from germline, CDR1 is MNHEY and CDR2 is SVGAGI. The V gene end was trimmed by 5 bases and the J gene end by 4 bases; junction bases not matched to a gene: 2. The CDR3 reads CASSGTENQPQHF. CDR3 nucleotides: TGTGCCAGCAGTGGGACAGAGAATCAGCCCCAGCATTTT.

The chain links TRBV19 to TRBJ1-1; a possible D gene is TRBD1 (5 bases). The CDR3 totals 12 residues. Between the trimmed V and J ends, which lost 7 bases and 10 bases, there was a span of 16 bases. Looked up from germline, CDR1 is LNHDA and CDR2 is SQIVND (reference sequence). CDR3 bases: TGTGCCAGTACGGGGGTACAGCGTGGAGCTTTCTTT. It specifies CASTGVQRGAFF.

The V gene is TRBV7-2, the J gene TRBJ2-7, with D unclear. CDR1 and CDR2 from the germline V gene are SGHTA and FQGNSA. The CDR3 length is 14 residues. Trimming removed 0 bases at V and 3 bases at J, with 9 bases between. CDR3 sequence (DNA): TGTGCCAGCAGCTTAGCGCCCTCCTACTACGAGCAGTACTTC. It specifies CASSLAPSYYEQYF.

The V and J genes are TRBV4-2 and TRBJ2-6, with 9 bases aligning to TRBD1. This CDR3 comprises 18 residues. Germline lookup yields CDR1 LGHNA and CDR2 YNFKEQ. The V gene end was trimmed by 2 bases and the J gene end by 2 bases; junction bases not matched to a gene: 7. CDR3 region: CASSQLGTGRAGANVLTF. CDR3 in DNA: TGTGCCAGCAGCCAACTTGGGACAGGGAGAGCTGGGGCCAACGTCCTGACTTTC.

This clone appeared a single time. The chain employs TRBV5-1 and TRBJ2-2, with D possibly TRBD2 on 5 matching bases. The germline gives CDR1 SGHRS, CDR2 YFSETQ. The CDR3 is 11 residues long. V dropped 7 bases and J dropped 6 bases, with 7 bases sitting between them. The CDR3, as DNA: TGCGCCAGCGAGGAGGCCGGGGAGCTGTTTTTT. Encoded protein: CASEEAGELFF.

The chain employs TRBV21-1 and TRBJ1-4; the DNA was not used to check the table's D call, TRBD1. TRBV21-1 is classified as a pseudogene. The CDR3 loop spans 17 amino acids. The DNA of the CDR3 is TGTGCCAGCAGCAAAGTTGATCGGACAGCCTATAATGAAAAACTGTTTTTT. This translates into CASSKVDRTAYNEKLFF.

The CDR3 is CATSRDRTGNTEAFF. Here the CDR3 DNA reads TGTGCCACCAGCAGAGATAGGACAGGGAACACTGAAGCTTTCTTT. This chain uses TRBV15 with TRBJ1-1; the match to TRBD1 covers 7 bases. The CDR3 runs to 15 residues. Germline V lookup: CDR1 LNHNV, CDR2 YYDKDF (reference sequence). V gave up 0 bases and J gave up 1 base; unmatched junction bases: 2.

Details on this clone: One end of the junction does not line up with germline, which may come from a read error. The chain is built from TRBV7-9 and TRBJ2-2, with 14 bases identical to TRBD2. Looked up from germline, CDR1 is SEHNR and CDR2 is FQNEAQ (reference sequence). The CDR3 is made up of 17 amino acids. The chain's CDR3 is CSSSQGLAGGRTGELFF. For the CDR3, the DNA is TGTTCCAGCAGCCAAGGACTAGCGGGAGGAAGAACCGGGGAGCTGTTTTTT.

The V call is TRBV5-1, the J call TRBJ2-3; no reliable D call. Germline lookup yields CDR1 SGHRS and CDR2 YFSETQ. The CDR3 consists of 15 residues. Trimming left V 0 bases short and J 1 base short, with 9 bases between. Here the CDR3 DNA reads TGCGCCAGCAGCTTGGAGATAGGAGGCACAGATACGCAGTATTTT. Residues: CASSLEIGGTDTQYF.

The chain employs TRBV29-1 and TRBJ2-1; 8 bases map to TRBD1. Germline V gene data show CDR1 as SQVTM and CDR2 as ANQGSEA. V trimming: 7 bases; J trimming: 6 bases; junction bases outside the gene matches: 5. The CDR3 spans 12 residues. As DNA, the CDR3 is TGCAGCGGATGGACAGGGTCCAATGAGCAGTTCTTC. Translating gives CSGWTGSNEQFF.

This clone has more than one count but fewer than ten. Here the CDR3 DNA reads TGTGCCAGCAGTGAACACAGGGGCTTCATAGCTTTCTTT. It translates to CASSEHRGFIAFF. The chain combines TRBV6-1 with TRBJ1-1; 7 bases align to TRBD1. The CDR3 runs to 13 residues. J was trimmed by 10 bases and V by 2 bases; bases with no gene match: 7. Germline CDR1 reads MNHNS; CDR2 reads SASEGT.

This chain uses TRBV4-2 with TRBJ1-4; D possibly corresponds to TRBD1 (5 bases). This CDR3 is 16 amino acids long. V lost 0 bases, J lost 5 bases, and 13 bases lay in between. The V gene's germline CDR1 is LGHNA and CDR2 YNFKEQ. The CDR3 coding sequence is TGTGCCAGCAGCCAAGATAATGACAGCCGGAATGAAAAACTGTTTTTT. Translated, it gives CASSQDNDSRNEKLFF.

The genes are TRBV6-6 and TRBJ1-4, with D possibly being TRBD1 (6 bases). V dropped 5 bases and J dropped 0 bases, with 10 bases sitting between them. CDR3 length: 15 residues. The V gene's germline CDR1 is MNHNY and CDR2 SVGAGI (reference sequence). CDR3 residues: CASSLRGATNEKLFF. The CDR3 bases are TGTGCCAGCAGTCTCAGGGGTGCAACTAATGAAAAACTGTTTTTT.

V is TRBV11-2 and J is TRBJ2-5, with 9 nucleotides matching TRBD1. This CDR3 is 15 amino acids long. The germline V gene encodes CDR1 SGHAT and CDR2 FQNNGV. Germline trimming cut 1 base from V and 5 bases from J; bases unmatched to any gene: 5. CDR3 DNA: TGTGCCAGCAGCTTAGGGGACAGGGAGCTCGAGACCCAGTACTTC. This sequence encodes CASSLGDRELETQYF.